Listed here are 2 T cell receptor beta chains from one sample, sequenced in a study of blood T cell repertoires in COVID-19. Profiling relied on immunoSEQ multiplex PCR, and the TCRdb table lists in-frame clones only, not all of them. The top ten clones hold 2.5% to 3.5% of a sample with about 150,000 clones, more than 80% of them seen once. The sequenced sample consisted of peripheral blood. These receptors were taken from a woman aged 55-69 years with active COVID-19.

CDR3 in DNA: TGTGCCAGCAGCTGGACACGACTAGGACCCAGCACAGATACGCAGTATTTT. Protein: CASSWTRLGPSTDTQYF. The chain uses TRBV5-8 and TRBJ2-3, with a weak D call TRBD2 (6 bases). The germline V and J ends were trimmed by 3 bases and 0 bases, with 17 bases remaining between them. The CDR3 sequence is 17 residues long. Germline V gene lookup returns CDR1 SGHTS and CDR2 YDEGEE. Combining the CDR3 with reference TRBV5-8 and TRBJ2-3 gives the whole variable domain EAGVTQSPTHLIKTRGQQATLRCSPISGHTSVYWYQQALGLGLQFLLWYDEGEERNRGNFPPRFSGRQFPNYSSELNVNALELEDSALYLCASSWTRLGPSTDTQYFGPGTRLTVL.

This clone was seen only once. V usage is TRBV6-5 and J usage is TRBJ2-1; the match to TRBD2 covers 9 bases. With 5 bases clipped from V and 2 bases from J, the junction kept 4 bases outside the gene matches. Germline loops: CDR1 MNHEY, CDR2 SVGAGI. The CDR3 is made up of 15 amino acids. CDR3 amino acids: CASSPSGMAYNEQFF. The CDR3 bases are TGTGCCAGCAGTCCTAGCGGGATGGCCTACAATGAGCAGTTCTTC.